This T cell receptor (beta chain) originates from a study of radiotherapy plus CTLA-4 blockade in lung cancer. Focal radiation was given together with CTLA-4 blockade (ipilimumab) to patients with chemo-refractory metastatic non-small-cell lung cancer. As regards this clone: What it recognizes is unknown.

General observations from the study: The study found tumor-derived TCR clones expanded in blood after radiotherapy plus ipilimumab. Interferon-beta, together with early blood T cell clone dynamics, reportedly best predicted response.

The assay was immunoSEQ multiplex PCR, and TCRdb's table has in-frame clones only and misses some. This table holds approximately 85,000 clones, around 81% found once. The CDR3 has 15 residues. Losses at the gene ends were 3 bases for V and 6 bases for J; bases not matched to a gene: 7. Looked up from germline, CDR1 is SGHTA and CDR2 is FQGNSA. Material: peripheral blood, obtained from a patient treated with radiotherapy plus ipilimumab. This sequence joins TRBV7-2 and TRBJ2-2; 7 positions agree with TRBD2. This clonotype was obtained from a human donor with non-small cell lung cancer that progressed on radiotherapy plus ipilimumab. Here the CDR3 DNA reads TGTGCCAGCAGCTTGGCCAGCGGGGCCGCCGGGGAGCTGTTTTTT. Amino acids: CASSLASGAAGELFF. The full variable domain, completed using reference TRBV7-2 and TRBJ2-2, is GAGVSQSPSNKVTEKGKDVELRCDPISGHTALYWYRQSLGQGLEFLIYFQGNSAPDKSGLPSDRFSAERTGGSVSTLTIQRTQQEDSAVYLCASSLASGAAGELFFGEGSRLTVL.